This TCR beta chain originates from a study of blood T cells in healthy people across ages. Study-wide background: Template switching captured about one barcoded beta molecule per two T cells. Study findings and constraints: As age increased, TCR beta diversity per million T cells fell in a roughly linear fashion.

The CDR3 consists of 16 residues. Germline-derived CDR1 and CDR2 are SGHVS and FQNEAQ. Remarks on this clonotype: The target antigen is unknown. The junction departs from germline at one end; a sequencing error may be responsible.

It was with a sample-barcoded 5' primer and a J-beta primer mix that a second PCR of about 6 to 11 cycles was run. Carrying 12 random nucleotides, a template-switch adaptor labeled each individual cDNA molecule. MiXCR, run by TCRdb on the 5' RACE reads, gives a single entry per CDR3 protein. The sample has about 590,000 distinct CDR3 sequences; approximately 30% are singletons. The TCR originated in a woman older than 75 in good health. The chain employs TRBV7-8 and TRBJ1-1; perhaps TRBD1 as D (6 bases). The specimen sequenced was blood. The CDR3 loop reads CVSSLLPPQGLTEAFF. The DNA of the CDR3 is TGTGTCAGCAGCTTGCTACCCCCACAGGGATTGACTGAAGCTTTCTTT.